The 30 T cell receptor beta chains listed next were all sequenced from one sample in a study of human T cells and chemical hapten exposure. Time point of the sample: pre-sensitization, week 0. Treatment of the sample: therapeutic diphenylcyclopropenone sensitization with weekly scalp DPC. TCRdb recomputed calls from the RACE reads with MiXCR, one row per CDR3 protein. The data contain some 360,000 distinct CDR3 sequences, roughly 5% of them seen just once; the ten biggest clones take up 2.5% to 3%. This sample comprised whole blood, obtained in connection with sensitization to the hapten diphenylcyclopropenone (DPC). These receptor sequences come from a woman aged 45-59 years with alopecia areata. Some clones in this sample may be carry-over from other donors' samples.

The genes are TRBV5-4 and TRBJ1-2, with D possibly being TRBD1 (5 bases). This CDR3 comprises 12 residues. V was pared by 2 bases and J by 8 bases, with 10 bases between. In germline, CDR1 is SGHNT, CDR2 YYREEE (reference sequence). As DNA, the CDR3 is TGTGCCAGCAGCTTAACAGGAAGAGGCTACACCTTC. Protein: CASSLTGRGYTF.

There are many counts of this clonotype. DNA of the CDR3: TGTGCCAGCATATCGCTAGCGGGGGAGACCCAGTACTTC. This sequence encodes CASISLAGETQYF. V gene TRBV6-1 combines with J gene TRBJ2-5; 9 positions match TRBD2. The CDR3 is made up of 13 amino acids. The V and J ends lost 7 bases and 5 bases, in that order; junction bases with no gene match: 5. Germline V gene data show CDR1 as MNHNS and CDR2 as SASEGT.

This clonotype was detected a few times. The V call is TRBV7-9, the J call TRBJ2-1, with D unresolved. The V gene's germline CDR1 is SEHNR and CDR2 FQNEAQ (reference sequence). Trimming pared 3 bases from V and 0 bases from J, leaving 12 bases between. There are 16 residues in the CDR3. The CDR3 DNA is TGTGCCAGCAGCTTGGGCTCTTCTAGCTCCTACAATGAGCAGTTCTTC. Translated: CASSLGSSSSYNEQFF. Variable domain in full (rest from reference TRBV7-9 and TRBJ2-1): DTGVSQNPRHKITKRGQNVTFRCDPISEHNRLYWYRQTLGQGPEFLTYFQNEAQLEKSRLLSDRFSAERPKGSFSTLEIQRTEQGDSAMYLCASSLGSSSSYNEQFFGPGTRLTVL.

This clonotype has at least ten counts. The CDR3 region has the DNA TGTGCCAGCAGTCGGGGACAGCATCATTCACCCCTCCACTTT. Amino acids: CASSRGQHHSPLHF. The genes are TRBV6-5 and TRBJ1-6, with 7 bases fitting TRBD1. CDR1 and CDR2 from the germline V gene are MNHEY and SVGAGI. With V trimmed by 5 bases and J by 8 bases, 6 bases remained unmatched. CDR3 length equals 14 residues.

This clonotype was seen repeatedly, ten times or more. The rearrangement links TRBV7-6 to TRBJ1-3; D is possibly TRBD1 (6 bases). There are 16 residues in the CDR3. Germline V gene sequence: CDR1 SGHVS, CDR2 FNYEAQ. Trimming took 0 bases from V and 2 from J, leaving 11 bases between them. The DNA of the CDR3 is TGTGCCAGCAGCTTAGCGGGGGACATTGCTGGAAACACCATATATTTT. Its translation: CASSLAGDIAGNTIYF.

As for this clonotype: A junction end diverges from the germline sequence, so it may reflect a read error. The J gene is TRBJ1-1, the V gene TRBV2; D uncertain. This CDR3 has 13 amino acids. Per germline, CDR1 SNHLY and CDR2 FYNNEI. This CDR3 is CASREGWNTEAFF. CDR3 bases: TGTGCCAGCAGGGAAGGCTGGAACACTGAAGCTTTCTTT.

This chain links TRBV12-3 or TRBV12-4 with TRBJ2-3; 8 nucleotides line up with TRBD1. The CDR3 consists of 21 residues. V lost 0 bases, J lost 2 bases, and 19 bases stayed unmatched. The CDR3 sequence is CASSLAGTGRGGPYPTDTQYF. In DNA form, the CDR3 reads TGTGCCAGCAGTTTAGCAGGGACAGGCCGAGGTGGACCCTACCCCACAGATACGCAGTATTTT.

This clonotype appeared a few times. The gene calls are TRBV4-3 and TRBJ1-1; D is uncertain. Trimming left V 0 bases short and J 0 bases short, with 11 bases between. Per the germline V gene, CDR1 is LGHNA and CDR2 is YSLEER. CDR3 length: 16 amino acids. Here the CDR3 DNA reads TGCGCCAGCAGCCAAGAAAGTGTGGAATTGAACACTGAAGCTTTCTTT. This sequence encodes CASSQESVELNTEAFF.

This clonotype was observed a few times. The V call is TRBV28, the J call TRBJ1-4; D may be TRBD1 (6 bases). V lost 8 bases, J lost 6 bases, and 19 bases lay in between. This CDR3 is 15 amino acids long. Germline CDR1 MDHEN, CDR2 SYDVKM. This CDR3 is CASAKWGGGDEKLFF. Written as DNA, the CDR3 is TGTGCCAGCGCTAAATGGGGAGGGGGTGATGAAAAACTGTTTTTT.

CDR3 sequence: CASSLFPGLSSYEQYF. The CDR3, as DNA: TGCGCCAGCAGCTTGTTTCCAGGCTTGAGCTCCTACGAGCAGTACTTC. The chain joins TRBV5-1 to TRBJ2-7; the D is unclear. From germline, CDR1 is SGHRS and CDR2 YFSETQ. CDR3 length equals 16 residues. V was shortened by 1 base and J by 0 bases, with 14 bases between the two germline ends.

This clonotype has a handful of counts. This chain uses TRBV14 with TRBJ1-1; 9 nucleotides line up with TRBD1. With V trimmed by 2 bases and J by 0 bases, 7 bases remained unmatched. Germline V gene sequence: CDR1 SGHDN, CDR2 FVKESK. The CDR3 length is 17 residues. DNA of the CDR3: TGTGCCAGCAGCCAACCGGGACAGGGAGTCGTGAACACTGAAGCTTTCTTT. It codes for CASSQPGQGVVNTEAFF. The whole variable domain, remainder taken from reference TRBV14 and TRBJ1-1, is EAGVTQFPSHSVIEKGQTVTLRCDPISGHDNLYWYRRVMGKEIKFLLHFVKESKQDESGMPNNRFLAERTGGTYSTLKVQPAELEDSGVYFCASSQPGQGVVNTEAFFGQGTRLTVV.

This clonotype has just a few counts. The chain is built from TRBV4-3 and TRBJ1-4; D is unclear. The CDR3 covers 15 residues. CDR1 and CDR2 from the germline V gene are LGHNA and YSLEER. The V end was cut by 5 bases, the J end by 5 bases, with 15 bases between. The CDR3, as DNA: TGCGCCAGCAGCTTCCAGAGCGGGGTAAATGAAAAACTGTTTTTT. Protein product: CASSFQSGVNEKLFF.

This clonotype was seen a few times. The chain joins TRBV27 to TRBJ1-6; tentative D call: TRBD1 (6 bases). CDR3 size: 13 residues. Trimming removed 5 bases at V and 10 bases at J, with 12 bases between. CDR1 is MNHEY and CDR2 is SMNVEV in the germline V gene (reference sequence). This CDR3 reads CASSTGNLSPLHF. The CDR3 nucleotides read TGTGCCAGCAGTACAGGGAATCTATCACCCCTCCACTTT.

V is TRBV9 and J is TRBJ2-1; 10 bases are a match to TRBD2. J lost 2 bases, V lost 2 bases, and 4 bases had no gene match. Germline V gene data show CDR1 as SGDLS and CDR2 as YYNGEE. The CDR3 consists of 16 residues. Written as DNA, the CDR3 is TGTGCCAGCAGCGTCGCCGGGACTAGCGCCTACAATGAGCAGTTCTTC. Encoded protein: CASSVAGTSAYNEQFF.

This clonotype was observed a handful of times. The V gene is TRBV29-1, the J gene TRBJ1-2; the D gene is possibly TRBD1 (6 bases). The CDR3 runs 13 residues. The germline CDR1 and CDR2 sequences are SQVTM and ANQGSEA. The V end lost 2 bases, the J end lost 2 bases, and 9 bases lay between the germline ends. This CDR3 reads CSVEQGQNYGYTF. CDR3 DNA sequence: TGCAGCGTTGAACAGGGGCAGAACTATGGCTACACCTTC.

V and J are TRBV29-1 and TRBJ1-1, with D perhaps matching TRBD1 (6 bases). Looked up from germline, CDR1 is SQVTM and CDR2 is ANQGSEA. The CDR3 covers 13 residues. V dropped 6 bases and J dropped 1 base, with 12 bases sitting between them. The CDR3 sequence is CSVGQISNTEAFF. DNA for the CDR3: TGCAGCGTCGGACAGATATCGAACACTGAAGCTTTCTTT.

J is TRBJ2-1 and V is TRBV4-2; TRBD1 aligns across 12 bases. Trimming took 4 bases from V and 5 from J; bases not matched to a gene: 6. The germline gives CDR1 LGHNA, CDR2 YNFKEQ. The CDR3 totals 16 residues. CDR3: CASSLTGTGGNNEQFF. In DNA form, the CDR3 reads TGTGCCAGCAGCCTGACCGGGACAGGGGGCAACAATGAGCAGTTCTTC.

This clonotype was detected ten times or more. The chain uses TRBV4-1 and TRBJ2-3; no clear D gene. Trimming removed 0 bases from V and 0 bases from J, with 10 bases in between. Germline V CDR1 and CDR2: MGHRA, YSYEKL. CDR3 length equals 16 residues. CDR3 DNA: TGCGCCAGCAGCCAAGATCGGATGTTTAGCACAGATACGCAGTATTTT. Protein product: CASSQDRMFSTDTQYF.

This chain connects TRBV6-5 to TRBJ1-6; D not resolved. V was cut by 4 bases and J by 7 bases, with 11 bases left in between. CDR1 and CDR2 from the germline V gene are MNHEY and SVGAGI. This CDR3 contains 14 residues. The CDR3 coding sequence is TGTGCCAGCAGTTCCCGGACGGGAAATTCACCCCTCCACTTT. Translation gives CASSSRTGNSPLHF.

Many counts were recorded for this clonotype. The CDR3 bases are TGCGCCAGCAGCTCCGAGGGGAACACTGAAGCTTTCTTT. Residues: CASSSEGNTEAFF. The chain uses TRBV4-3 and TRBJ1-1; D call uncertain. CDR3 length equals 13 residues. Germline V CDR1 and CDR2: LGHNA, YSLEER. The ends were cut back, 5 bases at V and 1 base at J, with 8 bases in the middle.

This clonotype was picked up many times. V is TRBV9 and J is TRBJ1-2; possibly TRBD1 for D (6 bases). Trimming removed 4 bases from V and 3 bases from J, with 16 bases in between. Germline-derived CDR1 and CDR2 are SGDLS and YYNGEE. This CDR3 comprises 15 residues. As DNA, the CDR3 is TGTGCCAGCAGCCGACCCGACAGGTCTGACTATGGCTACACCTTC. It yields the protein CASSRPDRSDYGYTF.

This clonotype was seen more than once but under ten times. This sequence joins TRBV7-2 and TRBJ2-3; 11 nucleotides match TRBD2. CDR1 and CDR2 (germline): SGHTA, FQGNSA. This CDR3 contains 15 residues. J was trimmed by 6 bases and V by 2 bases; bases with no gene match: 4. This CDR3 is CASSLTSGGEDTQYF. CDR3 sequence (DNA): TGTGCCAGCAGCTTAACTAGCGGGGGCGAGGATACGCAGTATTTT.

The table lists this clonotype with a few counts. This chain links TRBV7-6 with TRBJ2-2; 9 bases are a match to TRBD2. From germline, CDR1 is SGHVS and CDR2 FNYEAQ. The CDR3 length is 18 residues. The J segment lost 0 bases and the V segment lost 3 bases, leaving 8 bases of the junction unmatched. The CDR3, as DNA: TGTGCCAGCAGCTTGGGACTAGCCTTACCCGCGAACACCGGGGAGCTGTTTTTT. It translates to CASSLGLALPANTGELFF.

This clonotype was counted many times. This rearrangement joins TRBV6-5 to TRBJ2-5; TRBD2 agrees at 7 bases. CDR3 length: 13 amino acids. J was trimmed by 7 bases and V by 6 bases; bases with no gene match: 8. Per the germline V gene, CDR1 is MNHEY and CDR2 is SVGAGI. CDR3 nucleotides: TGTGCCAGCAGAAACGGGGGGTCGGGGACCCAGTACTTC. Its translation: CASRNGGSGTQYF.

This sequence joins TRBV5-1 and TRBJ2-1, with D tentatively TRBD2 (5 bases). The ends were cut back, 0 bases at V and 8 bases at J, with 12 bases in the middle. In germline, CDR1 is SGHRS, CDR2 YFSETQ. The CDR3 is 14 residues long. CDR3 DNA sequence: TGCGCCAGCAGCTTGGGGGGAGTAGTCGATGAGCAGTTCTTC. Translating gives CASSLGGVVDEQFF.

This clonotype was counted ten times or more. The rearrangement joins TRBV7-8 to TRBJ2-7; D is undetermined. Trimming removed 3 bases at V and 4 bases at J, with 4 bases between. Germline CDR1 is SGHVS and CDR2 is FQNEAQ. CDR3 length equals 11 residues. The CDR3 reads CASSFPYEQYF. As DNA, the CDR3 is TGTGCCAGCAGCTTCCCTTACGAGCAGTACTTC.

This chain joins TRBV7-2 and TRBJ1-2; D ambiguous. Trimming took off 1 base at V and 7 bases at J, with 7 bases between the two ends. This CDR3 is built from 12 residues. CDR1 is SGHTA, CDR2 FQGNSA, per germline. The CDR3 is CASSLGVSGYTF. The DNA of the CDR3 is TGTGCCAGCAGCTTAGGGGTGTCTGGCTACACCTTC.

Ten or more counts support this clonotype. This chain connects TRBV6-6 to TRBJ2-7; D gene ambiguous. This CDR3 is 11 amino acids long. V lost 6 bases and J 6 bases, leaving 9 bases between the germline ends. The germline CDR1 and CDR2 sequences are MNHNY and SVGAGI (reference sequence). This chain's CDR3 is CASSPLGEQYF. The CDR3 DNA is TGTGCCAGCAGCCCCTTGGGCGAGCAGTACTTC.

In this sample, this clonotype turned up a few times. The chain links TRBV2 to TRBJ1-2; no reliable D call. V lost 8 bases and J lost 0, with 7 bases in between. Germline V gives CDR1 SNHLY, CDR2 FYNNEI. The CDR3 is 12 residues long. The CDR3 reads CASPATNYGYTF. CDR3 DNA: TGTGCCAGCCCAGCCACTAACTATGGCTACACCTTC.

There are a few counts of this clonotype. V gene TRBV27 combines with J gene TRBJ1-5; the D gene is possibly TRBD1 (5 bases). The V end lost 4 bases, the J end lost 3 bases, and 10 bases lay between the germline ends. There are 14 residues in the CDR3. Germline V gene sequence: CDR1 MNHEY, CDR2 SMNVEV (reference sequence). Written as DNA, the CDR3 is TGTGCCAGCAGTTCGGGACGTAACAATCAGCCCCAGCATTTT. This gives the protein CASSSGRNNQPQHF.